This T cell receptor beta chain emerged from a study of spatial heterogeneity in lung cancer. The study, taken as a whole, reports: The study found ubiquitous expanded tumor TCRs in blood more at resection than follow-up.

The time point: sample taken at primary tumor resection. The sequenced material consisted of unsorted whole RNA from tumor, nontumor lung or frozen PBMC. This clonotype was found a few times. Its antigen is unknown. Germline V gene lookup returns CDR1 DFQATT and CDR2 SNEGSKA (reference sequence). The V end was cut by 3 bases, the J end by 7 bases, with 18 bases between. There are 14 residues in the CDR3. Every cDNA TCR molecule received its own unique molecular identifier. TCRdb re-derived calls from the 5' RACE reads in MiXCR, one entry per CDR3 protein. The table lists 50,000 or so distinct CDR3 sequences, approximately 10% of them singletons.

This TCR derives from a female donor with early-stage non-small cell lung cancer. The specimen comprised PBMCs, sampled at surgery. This chain uses TRBV20-1 with TRBJ2-5; maybe TRBD2 (7 bases). DNA for the CDR3: TGCAGTGCTAGTAGGGGGGGACGCCCAGGGACCCAGTACTTC. Translating gives CSASRGGRPGTQYF.